Listed below are T cell receptor beta chains from one sample, sequenced in a study of stem cell transplantation in POMP-related autoinflammatory disease. Here immunoSEQ multiplex PCR was the method, and the copy in TCRdb shows in-frame clones only, minus some. The sample holds tens of thousands of clones, roughly 90% seen once. This specimen was CD4+ T cells from PBMCs, taken after stem cell transplantation. The receptors shown here come from a human patient with POMP-related autoinflammation and immune dysregulation (PRAID). A subset of T cells may come from the graft donor. CDR3s include the opening cysteine and the closing phenylalanine or tryptophan. D genes are given only for firm matches. Clone size appears in some rows only: once, few, many, or a class for an expanded clone.

V	D	size	J	DNA	CDR3
TRBV7-9	-	-	TRBJ1-4	TGTGCCAGCATACGGGATACTAATGAAAAACTGTTTTTT	CASIRDTNEKLFF
TRBV7-8	TRBD1	few	TRBJ2-7	TGTGCCAGCAGCTTTACACTGGACAGGGAAGGGTACGAGCAGTACTTC	CASSFTLDREGYEQYF
TRBV5-1	TRBD1	-	TRBJ2-3	TGCGCCAGCAGCCTAGACAGGGCGGATACGCAGTATTTT	CASSLDRADTQYF
TRBV7-8	-	-	TRBJ2-7	TGTGCCAGCAGCTTAGACATACGGCTACTAGCAGGAGAGCAGTACTTC	CASSLDIRLLAGEQYF
TRBV29-1	-	-	TRBJ1-1	TGCAGCGGGGGTGGAGGAGGCACTGAAGCTTTCTTT	CSGGGGGTEAFF
TRBV9	-	-	TRBJ1-1	TGTGCCAGCAGCCCCCCAGGACAGTCAAGAGCTGAAGCTTTCTTT	CASSPPGQSRAEAFF
TRBV3-1/TRBV3-2	TRBD2	-	TRBJ2-5	TGTGCCAGCAGCCAAGCGGGGGGCCAAGAGACCCAGTACTTC	CASSQAGGQETQYF
TRBV11-2	TRBD2	-	TRBJ2-3	TGTGCCAGCAGCTCGGGACTAGCGGGAGGCCGCCCAGATACGCAGTATTTT	CASSSGLAGGRPDTQYF
TRBV11-3	TRBD1	-	TRBJ2-3	TGTGCCAGCAGCTTAGGATGGGACAGGGAGGCAGATACGCAGTATTTT	CASSLGWDREADTQYF
TRBV19	-	-	TRBJ1-4	TGTGCCAGTAGTTCCCGTGTGGCAGGCCGAGGAGAACTGTTTTTT	CASSSRVAGRGELFF
TRBV27	-	-	TRBJ1-5	TGTGCCAGCAGTCCGGGAACAGGGCTTTATAGCAATCAGCCCCAGCATTTT	CASSPGTGLYSNQPQHF
TRBV5-1	TRBD2	-	TRBJ2-5	TGCGCCAGCAGCTCCAATAGCGGGGGGAACCAAGAGACCCAGTACTTC	CASSSNSGGNQETQYF
TRBV6-1	-	-	TRBJ1-1	TGTGCCAGCAGTGAAAAAAGGGGAAATCTGGGCACTGAAGCTTTCTTT	CASSEKRGNLGTEAFF
TRBV5-1	TRBD2	-	TRBJ2-7	TGCGCCAGCAGCACCGCCAGCGGGAGCTACGAGCAGTACTTC	CASSTASGSYEQYF
TRBV11-3	-	-	TRBJ2-5	TGTGCCAGCAGCTCGGCCCCCCAAGTGGAGACCCAGTACTTC	CASSSAPQVETQYF